The sequence of this T cell receptor beta chain was determined in a study of T cells after yellow fever vaccination. Production of TCR cDNA was by 5'RACE template switching, which also added a universal primer site and UMIs. From the 5' RACE reads, TCRdb called clonotypes with MiXCR, one entry per CDR3 protein. The table includes a few hundred thousand distinct CDR3 sequences, approximately 10% detected once. After removal of 5 bases from V and 1 base from J, the junction contained 4 bases not matched to a gene. CDR3 length: 14 amino acids. The germline V gene has CDR1 KGHSH and CDR2 LQKENI. This TCR was recovered from a man younger than 35 who received the YFV17D yellow fever vaccine. Sequenced here: PBMCs, sampled on the day of the first yellow fever vaccination. The chain has TRBV18 and TRBJ2-7; 8 bases agree with TRBD1. In DNA form, the CDR3 reads TGTGCCAGCTCAGTGGACAGGGTGTCCTACGAGCAGTACTTC. It is translated as CASSVDRVSYEQYF.